Listed below are T cell receptor beta chains from one sample, sequenced in a study of cytomegalovirus exposure and HLA in healthy donors. Clones were read by immunoSEQ multiplex PCR, and TCRdb kept only the in-frame ones, dropping some. The profile shows about 100,000 clones, 75% to 90% of them singletons. Material for sequencing was PBMCs. These receptors came from a man aged 25-45 years in good health and CMV-seronegative. Each CDR3 is given with its conserved first and last residue. Each record gives: D gene, V gene, J gene, clone size, CDR3 DNA, CDR3 protein. A D gene is named only where the DNA matches it firmly. Part of the rows lack a size; the others show once, few, many or a class for expanded clones.

d_call: NA; v_call: TRBV28; j_call: TRBJ2-7; clone_size: NA; cdr3_nt: TGTGCCAGCAGCTTGAGCCGCTCCCGCTCCTACGAGCAGTACTTC; cdr3_aa: CASSLSRSRSYEQYF
d_call: TRBD2; v_call: TRBV27; j_call: TRBJ2-7; clone_size: NA; cdr3_nt: TGTGCCAGCAGTTTACGGGAGGGGTACGAGCAGTACTTC; cdr3_aa: CASSLREGYEQYF
d_call: NA; v_call: TRBV18; j_call: TRBJ2-7; clone_size: NA; cdr3_nt: TGTGCCAGCTCACCACCGGCGGGTAACTACGAGCAGTACTTC; cdr3_aa: CASSPPAGNYEQYF
d_call: NA; v_call: TRBV2; j_call: TRBJ1-2; clone_size: NA; cdr3_nt: TGTGCCAGCAGTTCTCCCCGTCCCCGCGGAGGCTACACCTTC; cdr3_aa: CASSSPRPRGGYTF
d_call: TRBD1; v_call: TRBV16; j_call: TRBJ2-5; clone_size: NA; cdr3_nt: TGTGCCAGCAGCCCTGGACAGGGTGCGGAGACCCAGTACTTC; cdr3_aa: CASSPGQGAETQYF
d_call: NA; v_call: TRBV7-2; j_call: TRBJ1-2; clone_size: few; cdr3_nt: TGTGCCAGCAGCTTAGCGAGACTATCAAATTGGGGCTACACCTTC; cdr3_aa: CASSLARLSNWGYTF
d_call: NA; v_call: TRBV10-3; j_call: TRBJ2-7; clone_size: NA; cdr3_nt: TGTGCCATCAGTGGGACAGATGGCTACGAGCAGTACTTC; cdr3_aa: CAISGTDGYEQYF
d_call: TRBD2; v_call: TRBV14; j_call: TRBJ2-2; clone_size: NA; cdr3_nt: TGTGCCAGCAGCCGAGCGGGACTAGCCTCCGGGGAGCTGTTTTTT; cdr3_aa: CASSRAGLASGELFF
d_call: NA; v_call: TRBV18; j_call: TRBJ2-2; clone_size: NA; cdr3_nt: TGTGCCAGCTCACCGTGGCAGGCCCCTCCCGGGGAGCTGTTTTTT; cdr3_aa: CASSPWQAPPGELFF
d_call: TRBD2; v_call: TRBV7-9; j_call: TRBJ2-3; clone_size: NA; cdr3_nt: TGTGCCAGCAGCACGGGGGTCCTAGCGGGAGAGAAAGATACGCAGTATTTT; cdr3_aa: CASSTGVLAGEKDTQYF
d_call: NA; v_call: TRBV5-1; j_call: TRBJ2-1; clone_size: NA; cdr3_nt: TGCGCCAGCAGCTGGTCGACAGGACACAATGAGCAGTTCTTC; cdr3_aa: CASSWSTGHNEQFF
d_call: NA; v_call: TRBV6-4; j_call: TRBJ1-5; clone_size: NA; cdr3_nt: TGTGCCAGCAGTGAAGTGGGAGGTAATCAGCCCCAGCATTTT; cdr3_aa: CASSEVGGNQPQHF